A selection of T cell receptor beta chains follows, all from one sample in a study of CD4 T cells in relation to SARS-CoV-2 and coronaviruses. Sequenced by immunoSEQ multiplex PCR; TCRdb stores in-frame clones only, minus some. This table has about 19,000 clones, approximately 75% appearing once. Antigen specificity for these receptors is unknown. Sequenced sample: CD4+ T cells from PBMCs, cultured in vitro. Every receptor here comes from a human donor in good health. The CDR3 runs from the conserved cysteine through the conserved F or W. The order of the fields is clone size, V gene, D gene, J gene, CDR3 DNA, CDR3 protein. D genes are given only for firm matches. The size of a clone is reported for some rows only, either as once, few or many, or as a class for expanded clones.

abundance: -
v_gene: TRBV29-1
d_gene: TRBD1
j_gene: TRBJ2-7
CDR3nt: TGCAGCGTTGGCCGGGACAGGGGCACCTACGAGCAGTACTTC
CDR3aa: CSVGRDRGTYEQYF

abundance: -
v_gene: TRBV7-9
d_gene: -
j_gene: TRBJ2-2
CDR3nt: TGTGCCAGCAATCTGGGTGGAGGGCGCGAAACCGGGGAGCTGTTTTTT
CDR3aa: CASNLGGGRETGELFF

abundance: -
v_gene: TRBV2
d_gene: -
j_gene: TRBJ1-5
CDR3nt: TGTGCCAGCAGTGGTGGTAAGCCCCAGCATTTT
CDR3aa: CASSGGKPQHF

abundance: -
v_gene: TRBV5-1
d_gene: -
j_gene: TRBJ2-1
CDR3nt: TGCGCCAGCAGCTTGGATCCCAAATTCTCCTACAATGAGCAGTTCTTC
CDR3aa: CASSLDPKFSYNEQFF

abundance: few
v_gene: TRBV27
d_gene: -
j_gene: TRBJ1-1
CDR3nt: TGTGCCAGCAGTTTTGGACCATTGAACACTGAAGCTTTCTTT
CDR3aa: CASSFGPLNTEAFF

abundance: once
v_gene: TRBV10-3
d_gene: -
j_gene: TRBJ1-5
CDR3nt: TGTGCCATCAGTGATGTGGAGGGGGTCAATCAGCCCCAGCATTTT
CDR3aa: CAISDVEGVNQPQHF

abundance: -
v_gene: TRBV5-8
d_gene: TRBD1
j_gene: TRBJ2-7
CDR3nt: TGTGCCAGCAACCGACGGAGACAGGGGTACTCCTACGAGCAGTACTTC
CDR3aa: CASNRRRQGYSYEQYF

abundance: -
v_gene: TRBV19
d_gene: -
j_gene: TRBJ2-7
CDR3nt: TGTGCCAGTAGTATCATGGCGGAGGGGCCCTACGAGCAGTACTTC
CDR3aa: CASSIMAEGPYEQYF

abundance: -
v_gene: TRBV19
d_gene: TRBD2
j_gene: TRBJ2-1
CDR3nt: TGTGCCAGTAGTCGGACTAGCGGAGGAAACAATGAGCAGTTCTTC
CDR3aa: CASSRTSGGNNEQFF

abundance: -
v_gene: TRBV3-1/TRBV3-2
d_gene: TRBD2
j_gene: TRBJ2-7
CDR3nt: TGTGCCAGCAGCCAAGATGTTGGGACTAGCGTGTACGAGCAGTACTTC
CDR3aa: CASSQDVGTSVYEQYF

abundance: once
v_gene: TRBV9
d_gene: -
j_gene: TRBJ2-6
CDR3nt: TGTGCCAGCAGCGTTGGTCTTACGGACACCTTTTCTGGGGCCAACGTCCTGACTTTC
CDR3aa: CASSVGLTDTFSGANVLTF

abundance: -
v_gene: TRBV3-1/TRBV3-2
d_gene: TRBD1
j_gene: TRBJ2-2
CDR3nt: TGTGCCAGCAGCCAGCAGGGGGCATCTACCGGGGAGCTGTTTTTT
CDR3aa: CASSQQGASTGELFF

abundance: -
v_gene: TRBV6-5
d_gene: TRBD1
j_gene: TRBJ1-5
CDR3nt: TGTGCCAGCAGGCTAGACAGGGGGCGTCAGCCCCAGCATTTT
CDR3aa: CASRLDRGRQPQHF

abundance: once
v_gene: TRBV30
d_gene: TRBD1
j_gene: TRBJ1-2
CDR3nt: TGTGCCTGGTCGACAGGGTTGTATGGCTACACCTTC
CDR3aa: CAWSTGLYGYTF

abundance: -
v_gene: TRBV18
d_gene: TRBD2
j_gene: TRBJ2-5
CDR3nt: TGTGCCAGCTCACCACAGGAGCGGGGTGGAGAGACCCAGTACTTC
CDR3aa: CASSPQERGGETQYF

abundance: -
v_gene: TRBV27
d_gene: TRBD2
j_gene: TRBJ2-3
CDR3nt: TGTGCCAGCAGTTGGGGGCGGGGGGTTTTGACAGATACGCAGTATTTT
CDR3aa: CASSWGRGVLTDTQYF